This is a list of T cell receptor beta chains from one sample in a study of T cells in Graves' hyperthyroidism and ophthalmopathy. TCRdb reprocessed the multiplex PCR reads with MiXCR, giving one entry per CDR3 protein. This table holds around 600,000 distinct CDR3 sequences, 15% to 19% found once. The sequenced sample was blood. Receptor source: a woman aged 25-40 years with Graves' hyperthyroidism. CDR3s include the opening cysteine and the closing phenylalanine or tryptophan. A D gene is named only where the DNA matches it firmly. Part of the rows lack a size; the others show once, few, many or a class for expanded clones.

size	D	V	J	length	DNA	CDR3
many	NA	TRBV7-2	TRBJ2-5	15	TGTGCCAGCAGACCGGCCCAGACGTTGATAGAGACCCAGTACTTC	CASRPAQTLIETQYF
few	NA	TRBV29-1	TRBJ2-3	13	TGCAGCGCCCGACTTCTGGGCACAGATACGCAGTATTTT	CSARLLGTDTQYF
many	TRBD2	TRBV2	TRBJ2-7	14	TGTGCCAGCGAGCGGGAGGGCCGGAGGGCCGAGCAGTACTTC	CASEREGRRAEQYF
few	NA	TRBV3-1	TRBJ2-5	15	TGTGCCAGCAGCCAAGACCGGACTACGCCATGGACCCAGTACTTC	CASSQDRTTPWTQYF
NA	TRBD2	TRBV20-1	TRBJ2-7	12	TGCAGTGCTACGGGACTAGCGGACGAGCAGTACTTC	CSATGLADEQYF
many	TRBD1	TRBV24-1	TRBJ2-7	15	TGTGCCACCAGTGAAACAGGGGGCAGGCACTACGAGCAGTACTTC	CATSETGGRHYEQYF
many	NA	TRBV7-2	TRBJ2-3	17	TGTGCCAGCAGCCCAAGCCCTGTCGGCCTTCCCGCAGATACGCAGTATTTT	CASSPSPVGLPADTQYF
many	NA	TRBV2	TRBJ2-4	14	TGTGCCAGCAGTGGACAATTAGCCAAAAACATTCAGTACTTC	CASSGQLAKNIQYF
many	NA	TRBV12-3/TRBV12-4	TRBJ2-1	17	TGTGCCAGCAGTTTACTCCTCGGAGTAGCCAGTACCAATGAGCAGTTCTTC	CASSLLLGVASTNEQFF
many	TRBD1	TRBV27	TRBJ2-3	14	TGTGCCAGCAGTCCGACAGGGGACACAGATACGCAGTATTTT	CASSPTGDTDTQYF
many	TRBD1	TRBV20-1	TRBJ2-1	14	TGCAGTGCTAGAGGTAGGACAGGGGTCGGTGAGCAGTTCTTC	CSARGRTGVGEQFF
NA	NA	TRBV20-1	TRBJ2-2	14	TGCAGTGCTAGTTACAGTCCAAACACCGGGGAGCTGTTTTTT	CSASYSPNTGELFF
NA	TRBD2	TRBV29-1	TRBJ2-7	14	TGCAGCGGGGCACTAGCGGGAATTTCCGACGAGCAGTACTTC	CSGALAGISDEQYF
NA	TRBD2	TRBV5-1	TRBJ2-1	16	TGCGCCAGCAGCCCGAACGGACTAGCGGGAGTCAATGAGCAGTTCTTC	CASSPNGLAGVNEQFF
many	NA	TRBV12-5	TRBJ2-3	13	TGTGCTAGTGGCTTAGGGAGCACAGATACGCAGTATTTT	CASGLGSTDTQYF
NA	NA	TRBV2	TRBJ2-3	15	TGTGCCAGCAGCGCCCCGGGACACGGTACCGCTACGCAGTATTTT	CASSAPGHGTATQYF
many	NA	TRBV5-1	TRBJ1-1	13	TGCGCCAGCGGGGGTACCGCAGGCACTGAAGCTTTCTTT	CASGGTAGTEAFF
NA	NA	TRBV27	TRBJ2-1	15	TGTGCCAGCAGTACAGTAGCGGTTTCCTACAATGAGCAGCTCTTC	CASSTVAVSYNEQLF
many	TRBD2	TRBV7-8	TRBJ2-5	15	TGTGCCAGCAGCTTAGCCCTAGCGGTCCAAGAGACCCAGTACTTC	CASSLALAVQETQYF
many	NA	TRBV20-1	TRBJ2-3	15	TGCAGTGCTAGAGATTCAGCGTCTAGCACAGATACGCAGTATTTT	CSARDSASSTDTQYF
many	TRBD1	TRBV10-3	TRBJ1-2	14	TGTGCCATCGACGAGCGACAGGGGGCATATGGCTACACCTTC	CAIDERQGAYGYTF
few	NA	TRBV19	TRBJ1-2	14	TGTGCCAGTAGGTCCGGTGGGGACGACTATGGCTACACCTTC	CASRSGGDDYGYTF
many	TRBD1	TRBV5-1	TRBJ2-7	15	TGCGCCAGCAGTTCCTCCGGGACAGGGGTTGCCGAGCAGTACTTC	CASSSSGTGVAEQYF
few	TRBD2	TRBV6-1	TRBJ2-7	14	TGTGCCAGCAGCATTACTAGCGGCCCCTACGAGCAGTACTTC	CASSITSGPYEQYF
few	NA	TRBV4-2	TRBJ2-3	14	TGTGCCAGCAGCCAAGACCTAGACACAGATACGCAGTATTTT	CASSQDLDTDTQYF
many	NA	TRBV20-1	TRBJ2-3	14	TGCAGCAGCGGACAGTCGTTTAGCACAGATACGCAGTATTTT	CSSGQSFSTDTQYF